One T cell receptor (beta chain) is described in this entry. Its antigen specificity is not known. No much larger clone exists at a distance of one base, and base qualities are not known. This sample was included in a study of OX40 agonist ivuxolimab in advanced cancers. Some background on the complete study: The costimulatory receptor OX40 (CD134) was targeted by ivuxolimab, a fully human IgG2 agonistic monoclonal antibody. Intravenous ivuxolimab was administered to patients every 2 weeks at six dose levels: 0.01, 0.1, 0.3, 1.5, 3 and 10 mg/kg. Of the 50 or so patients in dose escalation, 19 had hepatocellular carcinoma, roughly 15 had melanoma, 9 had renal cell carcinoma and 9 had head and neck cancer. In the dose-escalation cohort, roughly 80% of patients were male, and the mean age was approximately 60 years, with a range of roughly 20 to 85. Prior anti-PD-1, anti-PD-L1 or anti-CTLA-4 therapy was permitted, and approximately 40% of dose-escalation patients had received checkpoint inhibitors. Partial responses were achieved by three dose-escalation patients, of whom one had hepatocellular carcinoma and two had cutaneous melanoma. The point of sequencing TCRbeta in the periphery was to test whether ivuxolimab changed TCR sequence diversity and drove clonal T-cell expansion. The paper covers the monotherapy dose-escalation part of the phase I ivuxolimab trial, which included N ≈ 57 patients.

Genomic DNA was isolated from the sorted cells so that the TCRbeta CDR3 region could be sequenced. The immunoSEQ Assay was used for sequencing of TCRbeta CDR3 regions. This immuneACCESS table, as held by TCRdb, lists in-frame sequences with V and J called but not all clones. Of the missing ones, under half trace to an unresolved V gene in checked studies; the others have no known cause. For this sample there are under 50,000 clones; around three quarters appear just once. The ten most abundant clones make up 9.5% to 15% of the sample. The germline ends are 5 bases apart after V is trimmed by 3 bases and J by 6 bases. As encoded in the germline V gene, CDR1 is MDHEN while CDR2 is SYDVKM. Its CDR3 holds 12 amino acids, cysteine through phenylalanine. CDR3 DNA is the only sequence kept; it has 36 bases, read in frame from the first base. Patients with a history of autoimmune disease or receiving systemic immunosuppression were excluded from the trial. In every dose cohort, peripheral blood was drawn for TCR sequencing at baseline, cycle 4 day 1, and cycle 7 day 1. Samples came from an open-label, multicenter, first-in-human phase I dose-escalation trial of ivuxolimab. Adults with locally advanced or metastatic melanoma, renal cell, hepatocellular, or head and neck squamous cell carcinoma were enrolled in the trial. Before TCR sequencing, CD4+ T cells and CD8+ T cells were sorted from peripheral blood as separate populations.

Results and caveats for the whole study, not just this receptor: The antigen specificity of the peripheral T cells that underwent clonal expansion was not determined. After ivuxolimab, more expanded clones were found on average in CD8+ T cells than in CD4+ T cells. In partial responders in the 0.1-3.0 mg/kg groups, normalized peripheral clonal expansion was found to be among the lowest, especially among CD8+ T cells. Low levels of normalized T-cell clonal expansion were also shown by some nonresponding patients. At doses from 0.1 to 3.0 mg/kg, clonal expansion was seen in both CD4+ and CD8+ blood T cells between baseline and week 6.

The sequencing used CD4+ or CD8+ T cells sorted from blood, collected in a trial of the OX40 agonist ivuxolimab. The chain is made from TRBV28 and TRBJ2-2, with the D segment identity uncertain. This TCR was sampled from an adult with an advanced solid tumor such as melanoma, head and neck, liver or kidney cancer. The CDR3 is CASSLGSGELFF. In nucleotides, the sequence is TGTGCCAGCAGTTTGGGGTCCGGGGAGCTGTTTTTT.